Below, 9 T cell receptor beta chains from the same sample are listed, as sequenced in a study of Tregs in tolerant kidney transplant recipients. Mixed chimerism was transient after nonmyeloablative marrow transplants from related graft donors. The data were produced by immunoSEQ multiplex PCR, yet TCRdb's version contains in-frame clones alone and is incomplete. The sample table includes 15,000 or so clones. This material consisted of CD8+ T cells from blood (PBMCs), taken 6 months after the transplant. The source of these receptors is a human patient who received a combined kidney and bone marrow transplant. Some T cells may possibly be graft donor cells.

Comment on this clone: The CDR3 goes on 3 residues after the read ends, and that part is filled in from the germline J gene. This rearrangement joins TRBV11-2 to TRBJ2-7; 7 bases align to TRBD1. The CDR3 covers 13 residues. Germline assignment: CDR1 SGHAT and CDR2 FQNNGV. The J segment lost 3 bases and the V segment lost 3 bases, leaving 2 bases of the junction unmatched. Partial CDR3 DNA: TGTGCCAGCAGCTTCTCAGGGGGCTACGAG. It translates to CASSFSGGYE. The complete CDR3 sequence is CASSFSGGYEQYF.

Incomplete CDR3 DNA: TGTGCCAGCTCACCGGGGGACAGGGGGCAATACGAG. It is translated as CASSPGDRGQYE. The full CDR3 is CASSPGDRGQYEQYF. The chain links TRBV18 to TRBJ2-7; 12 bases are a match to TRBD1. The read ends 3 residues early relative to the CDR3; the germline J gene fills the gap. This CDR3 is 15 amino acids long. J gave up 4 bases and V 3 bases, and 4 bases lay outside the gene matches. Germline lookup yields CDR1 KGHSH and CDR2 LQKENI.

Remarks on this clone: The missing CDR3 end, 3 residues past where the read stops, is filled in from the germline J gene. The gene calls are TRBV19 and TRBJ2-1, with 14 bases aligning to TRBD2. This CDR3 contains 16 residues. Germline V gene data show CDR1 as LNHDA and CDR2 as SQIVND (reference sequence). The ends lost 6 bases at V and 7 bases at J; junction bases unmatched: 8. This CDR3 is CASRHPTSGGENEQFF. The sequenced part of the CDR3 DNA is TGTGCCAGTAGGCACCCGACTAGCGGGGGGGAGAATGAG. Supplemented by reference TRBV19 and TRBJ2-1, the full variable domain reads DGGITQSPKYLFRKEGQNVTLSCEQNLNHDAMYWYRQDPGQGLRLIYYSQIVNDFQKGDIAEGYSVSREKKESFPLTVTSAQKNPTAFYLCASRHPTSGGENEQFFGPGTRLTVL.

Comment on this clone: The sequenced fragment ends 3 residues before the CDR3 boundary, so the rest is inferred from the germline J gene. The rearrangement links TRBV11-3 to TRBJ2-2; D remains ambiguous. This CDR3 region has 15 residues. Per germline, CDR1 SGHNT and CDR2 YENEEA. V lost 4 bases and J lost 4, with 13 bases in between. The part of the CDR3 DNA that was read is TGTGCCAGCAGCTCCCCCGGGTTTAGCACCGGGGAG. It is translated as CASSSPGFSTGE. The whole CDR3 region reads CASSSPGFSTGELFF.

Worth noting for this clone: The missing CDR3 end, 3 residues past where the read stops, is filled in from the germline J gene. V gene TRBV27 combines with J gene TRBJ1-2, with 9 bases fitting TRBD1. From germline, CDR1 is MNHEY and CDR2 SMNVEV (reference sequence). The CDR3 loop spans 16 amino acids. The sequenced CDR3 bases are TGTGCCAGCAGTTTCCTACCGGGACAGGGTAATGGGGGC. This gives the protein CASSFLPGQGNGG. In full, the CDR3 is CASSFLPGQGNGGYTF.

The CDR3 loop is CSVEVDQETQYF. The covered CDR3 bases are TGCAGCGTTGAGGTAGATCAAGAGACG. The chain couples TRBV29-1 to TRBJ2-3, with unresolved D. The missing CDR3 end, 3 residues past where the read stops, is filled in from the germline J gene. Germline CDR1 and CDR2: SQVTM and ANQGSEA. There are 12 residues in the CDR3.

Comments on this clone: The sequenced fragment ends 3 residues before the CDR3 boundary, so the rest is inferred from the germline J gene. The rearrangement joins TRBV7-2 to TRBJ1-4; 10 bases map to TRBD1. Germline lookup yields CDR1 SGHTA and CDR2 FQGNSA. The CDR3 runs 13 residues. V shed 6 bases, J shed 8 bases, and the junction held 3 bases outside the gene matches. Incomplete CDR3 DNA: TGTGCCAGCAGAATGGGACAGGGGGAAAAA. It translates to CASRMGQGEK. The whole CDR3 region reads CASRMGQGEKLFF.

Turning to this clone: The DNA ends 3 residues before the CDR3 does, and the rest of the CDR3 is filled in from the germline J gene. The V gene is TRBV14, the J gene TRBJ2-5; the match to TRBD1 covers 7 bases. CDR3 length: 15 residues. Per germline, CDR1 SGHDN and CDR2 FVKESK. The trim removed 5 bases at V and 0 bases at J, leaving 6 bases unmatched. The covered CDR3 bases are TGTGCCAGCAGCGCCGGGACAGCGTACCAAGAGACC. This codes for CASSAGTAYQET. The complete CDR3 protein is CASSAGTAYQETQYF.

To note about this clone: The read halts 3 residues ahead of the CDR3 end, with the missing end drawn from the germline J gene. The V and J genes are TRBV7-9 and TRBJ2-5; maybe TRBD1 (5 bases). In germline, CDR1 is SEHNR, CDR2 FQNEAQ (reference sequence). V gave up 1 base and J gave up 3 bases, with 12 bases separating them. The CDR3 loop spans 15 amino acids. The part of the CDR3 DNA that was read is TGTGCCAGCAGCTTAGTCGGTCAGGGAAAAGAGACC. Its protein is CASSLVGQGKET. The whole CDR3 protein is CASSLVGQGKETQYF.